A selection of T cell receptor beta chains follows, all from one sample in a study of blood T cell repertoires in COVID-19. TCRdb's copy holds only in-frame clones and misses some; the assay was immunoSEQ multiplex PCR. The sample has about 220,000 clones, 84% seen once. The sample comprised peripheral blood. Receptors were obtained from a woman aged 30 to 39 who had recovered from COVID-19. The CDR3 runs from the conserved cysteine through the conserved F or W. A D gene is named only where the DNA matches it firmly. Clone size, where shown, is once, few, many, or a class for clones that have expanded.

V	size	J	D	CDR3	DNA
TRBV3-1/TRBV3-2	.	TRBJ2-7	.	CASSQDLTPGDEQYF	TGTGCCAGCAGCCAAGACCTCACTCCGGGAGACGAGCAGTACTTC
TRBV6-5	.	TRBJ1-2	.	CASSKNGVYGYTF	TGTGCCAGCAGCAAGAATGGAGTCTATGGCTACACCTTC
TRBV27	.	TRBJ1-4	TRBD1	CASGADRVKLFF	TGTGCCAGCGGAGCCGACAGGGTAAAACTGTTTTTT
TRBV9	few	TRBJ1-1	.	CASSTRTGQFTEAFF	TGTGCCAGCAGCACCCGAACAGGACAGTTCACTGAAGCTTTCTTT
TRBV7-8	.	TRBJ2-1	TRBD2	CASSLAGRRTYNEQFF	TGTGCCAGCAGCTTAGCCGGGAGGCGAACCTACAATGAGCAGTTCTTC
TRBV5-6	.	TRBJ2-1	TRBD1	CASSLGGGAGNEQFF	TGTGCCAGCAGCTTGGGAGGGGGCGCGGGCAATGAGCAGTTCTTC
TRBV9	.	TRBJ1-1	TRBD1	CASRQGMNTEAFF	TGTGCCAGCAGACAGGGGATGAACACTGAAGCTTTCTTT
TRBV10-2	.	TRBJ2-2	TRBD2	CASMVAGVPGELFF	TGCGCCAGCATGGTAGCGGGAGTTCCGGGGGAGCTGTTTTTT
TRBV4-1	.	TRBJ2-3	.	CASSLGDSADTQYF	TGCGCCAGCAGCCTCGGGGACTCCGCGGATACGCAGTATTTT
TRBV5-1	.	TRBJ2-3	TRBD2	CASSLNLADTDTQYF	TGCGCCAGCAGCTTGAACCTAGCGGATACAGATACGCAGTATTTT
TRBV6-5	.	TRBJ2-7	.	CASSLIAYPSYEQYF	TGTGCCAGCAGCTTAATAGCGTACCCCTCCTACGAGCAGTACTTC
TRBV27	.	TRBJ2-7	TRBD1	CATSHWGQGYEQYF	TGTGCCACCAGTCATTGGGGACAGGGCTACGAGCAGTACTTC
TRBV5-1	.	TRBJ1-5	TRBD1	CASSRGTGNQPQHF	TGCGCCAGCAGCCGAGGGACAGGGAATCAGCCCCAGCATTTT
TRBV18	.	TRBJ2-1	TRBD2	CASSPQRGINEQFF	TGTGCCAGCTCACCACAGCGGGGGATCAATGAGCAGTTCTTC
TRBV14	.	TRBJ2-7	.	CASSQFRDISYEQYF	TGTGCCAGCAGTCAATTCCGGGACATCTCCTACGAGCAGTACTTC
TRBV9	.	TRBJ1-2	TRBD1	CASSVISSGGYGYTF	TGTGCCAGCAGCGTAATTTCCTCAGGGGGCTATGGCTACACCTTC
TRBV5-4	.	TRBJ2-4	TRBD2	CASSSAGGKNIQYF	TGTGCCAGCAGCTCGGCGGGAGGCAAAAACATTCAGTACTTC
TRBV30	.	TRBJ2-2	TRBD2	CAWKPGLNTGELFF	TGTGCCTGGAAGCCGGGACTAAACACCGGGGAGCTGTTTTTT
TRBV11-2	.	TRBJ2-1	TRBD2	CASSPGTSPNEQFF	TGTGCCAGCAGCCCCGGGACTAGTCCCAATGAGCAGTTCTTC
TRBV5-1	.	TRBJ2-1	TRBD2	CASSPVPSGRSGEQFF	TGCGCCAGCAGCCCGGTTCCTAGCGGGAGGAGTGGTGAGCAGTTCTTC
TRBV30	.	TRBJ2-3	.	CAWSHEADTQYF	TGTGCCTGGAGTCACGAGGCAGATACGCAGTATTTT
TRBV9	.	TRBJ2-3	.	CASSVATGGRFTDTQYF	TGTGCCAGCAGCGTAGCTACTGGAGGGAGGTTCACAGATACGCAGTATTTT
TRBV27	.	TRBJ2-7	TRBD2	CASSLTSGAYEQYF	TGTGCCAGCAGTTTAACTAGCGGGGCCTACGAGCAGTACTTC
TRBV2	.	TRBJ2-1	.	CASSESPAYNEQFF	TGTGCCAGCAGTGAATCCCCCGCCTACAATGAGCAGTTCTTC
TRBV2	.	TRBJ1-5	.	CASSERYRVVNQPQHF	TGTGCCAGCAGTGAGAGGTACAGGGTGGTTAATCAGCCCCAGCATTTT
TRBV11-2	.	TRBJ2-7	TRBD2	CASSSSTSVVSYEQYF	TGTGCCAGCAGCTCATCGACTAGCGTTGTCTCCTACGAGCAGTACTTC
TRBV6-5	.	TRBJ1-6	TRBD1	CASSYGGTGSSPLHF	TGTGCCAGCAGTTACGGCGGGACAGGGAGCTCACCCCTCCACTTT
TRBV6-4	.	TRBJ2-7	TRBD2	CASRSSGRGNEQYF	TGTGCCAGCAGGTCTAGCGGGAGGGGCAACGAGCAGTACTTC
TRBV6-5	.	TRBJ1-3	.	CASSPGTIGGNTIYF	TGTGCCAGCAGTCCCGGGACAATTGGCGGAAACACCATATATTTT
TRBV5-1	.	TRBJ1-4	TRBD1	CASSYTGASTNEKLFF	TGCGCCAGCAGCTATACAGGGGCCTCAACTAATGAAAAACTGTTTTTT
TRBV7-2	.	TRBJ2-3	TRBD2	CASSLGREISTDTQYF	TGTGCCAGCAGCTTAGGGCGGGAGATAAGCACAGATACGCAGTATTTT
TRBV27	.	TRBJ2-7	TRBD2	CASSLFGLAGKYEQYF	TGTGCCAGCAGTTTATTTGGACTAGCGGGGAAGTACGAGCAGTACTTC
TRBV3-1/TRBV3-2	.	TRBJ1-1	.	CASSQGRGTEAFF	TGTGCCAGCAGCCAAGGCAGGGGCACTGAAGCTTTCTTT
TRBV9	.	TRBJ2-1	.	CASSVSGAGSYNEQFF	TGTGCCAGCAGCGTCTCGGGAGCCGGGTCCTACAATGAGCAGTTCTTC
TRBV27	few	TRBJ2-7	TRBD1	CASSDGTGLYEQYF	TGTGCCAGCAGCGACGGGACAGGGCTCTACGAGCAGTACTTC
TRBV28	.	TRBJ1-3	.	CASSLPGAGALAGNTIYF	TGTGCCAGCAGTCTCCCCGGTGCAGGGGCGCTTGCTGGAAACACCATATATTTT
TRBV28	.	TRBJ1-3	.	CASIPSATGRNTIYF	TGTGCCAGCATCCCCAGCGCGACAGGTCGGAACACCATATATTTT
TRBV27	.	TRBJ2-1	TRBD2	CASSRAGDMNEQFF	TGTGCCAGCAGTCGAGCGGGAGATATGAATGAGCAGTTCTTC
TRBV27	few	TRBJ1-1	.	CASSQGGVSEAFF	TGTGCCAGCAGTCAGGGTGGTGTTTCTGAAGCTTTCTTT
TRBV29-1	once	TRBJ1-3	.	CNFLFWGEAGNTIYF	TGCAACTTCCTTTTCTGGGGAGAAGCTGGAAACACCATATATTTT
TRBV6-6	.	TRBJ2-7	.	CASSYGDPLGGQYF	TGTGCCAGCAGTTACGGAGACCCCCTGGGGGGACAGTACTTC
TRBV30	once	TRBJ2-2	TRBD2	CALLSGRVGTGELFF	TGTGCCTTACTGAGCGGGAGGGTGGGGACCGGGGAGCTGTTTTTT
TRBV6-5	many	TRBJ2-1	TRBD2	CASHSGTYNEQFF	TGTGCCAGCCATAGCGGGACCTACAATGAGCAGTTCTTC
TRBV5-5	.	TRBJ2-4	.	CASMYQGMSSPYF	TGTGCCAGCATGTATCAGGGAATGAGTAGCCCTTACTTC
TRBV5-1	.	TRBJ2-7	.	CASSLIPQGSYEQYF	TGCGCCAGCAGCCTAATACCACAGGGATCCTACGAGCAGTACTTC
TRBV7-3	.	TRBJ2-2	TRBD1	CASSQGQGTGELFF	TGTGCCAGCAGCCAGGGACAGGGCACCGGGGAGCTGTTTTTT
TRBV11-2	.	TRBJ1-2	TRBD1	CASSARRQGPDGYTF	TGTGCCAGCAGCGCTCGCCGACAGGGCCCAGATGGCTACACCTTC
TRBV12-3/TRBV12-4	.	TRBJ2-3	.	CASRLQGFDTQYF	TGTGCCAGCAGGTTACAGGGATTCGATACGCAGTATTTT
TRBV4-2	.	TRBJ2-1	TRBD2	CASSPMVSGGNNEQFF	TGTGCCAGCAGCCCGATGGTTAGCGGGGGTAACAATGAGCAGTTCTTC
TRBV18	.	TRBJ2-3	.	CASSSSEVLSTDTQYF	TGTGCCAGCTCCTCCAGTGAAGTCCTTAGCACAGATACGCAGTATTTT
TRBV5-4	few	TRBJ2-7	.	CASSFTGYEQYF	TGTGCCAGCAGTTTTACAGGGTACGAGCAGTACTTC
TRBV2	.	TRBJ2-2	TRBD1	CASRVTGGTGELFF	TGTGCCAGCAGAGTAACAGGGGGCACCGGGGAGCTGTTTTTT
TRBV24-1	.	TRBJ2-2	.	CATSDQTRGHTGELFF	TGTGCCACCAGTGATCAAACCAGGGGCCACACCGGGGAGCTGTTTTTT
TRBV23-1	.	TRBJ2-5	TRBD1	CASSHFLRDRVAETQYF	TGCGCCAGCAGTCATTTCCTCCGGGACAGGGTTGCAGAGACCCAGTACTTC
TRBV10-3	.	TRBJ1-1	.	CATLGNTEAFF	TGTGCCACGCTAGGGAACACTGAAGCTTTCTTT